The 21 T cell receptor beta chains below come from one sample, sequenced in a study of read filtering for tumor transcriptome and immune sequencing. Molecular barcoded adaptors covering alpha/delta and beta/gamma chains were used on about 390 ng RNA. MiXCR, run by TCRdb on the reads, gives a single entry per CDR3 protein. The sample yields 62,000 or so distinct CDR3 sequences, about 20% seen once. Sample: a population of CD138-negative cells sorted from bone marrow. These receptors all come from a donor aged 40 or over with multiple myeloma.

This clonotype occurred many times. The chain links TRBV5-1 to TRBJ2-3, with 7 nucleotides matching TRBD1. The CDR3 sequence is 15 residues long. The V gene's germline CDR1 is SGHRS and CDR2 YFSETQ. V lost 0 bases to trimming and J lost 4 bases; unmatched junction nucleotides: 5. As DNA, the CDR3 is TGCGCCAGCAGCTTGGGAGACAGGGAATCAGATACGCAGTATTTT. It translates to CASSLGDRESDTQYF. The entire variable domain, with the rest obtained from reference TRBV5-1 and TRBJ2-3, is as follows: KAGVTQTPRYLIKTRGQQVTLSCSPISGHRSVSWYQQTPGQGLQFLFEYFSETQRNKGNFPGRFSGRQFSNSRSEMNVSTLELGDSALYLCASSLGDRESDTQYFGPGTRLTVL.

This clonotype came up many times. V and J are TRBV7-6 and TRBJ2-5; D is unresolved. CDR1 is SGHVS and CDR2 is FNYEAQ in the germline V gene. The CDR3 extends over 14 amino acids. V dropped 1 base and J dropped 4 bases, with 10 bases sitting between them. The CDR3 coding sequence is TGTGCCAGCAGCTTAGGGTATGAACCAGAGACCCAGTACTTC. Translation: CASSLGYEPETQYF.

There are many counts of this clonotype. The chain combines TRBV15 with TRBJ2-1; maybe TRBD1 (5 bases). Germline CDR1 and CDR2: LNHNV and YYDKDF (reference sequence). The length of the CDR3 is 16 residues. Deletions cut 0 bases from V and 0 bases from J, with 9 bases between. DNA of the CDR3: TGTGCCACCAGCAGAGATTCTACAGGCTCCTACAATGAGCAGTTCTTC. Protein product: CATSRDSTGSYNEQFF.

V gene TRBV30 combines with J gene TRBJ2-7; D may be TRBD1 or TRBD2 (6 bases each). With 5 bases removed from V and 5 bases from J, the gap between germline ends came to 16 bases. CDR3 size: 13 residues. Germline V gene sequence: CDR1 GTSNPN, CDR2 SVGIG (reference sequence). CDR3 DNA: TGTGCCTGGGGTCGGGGGCTCTATGACGAGCAGTACTTC. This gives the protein CAWGRGLYDEQYF. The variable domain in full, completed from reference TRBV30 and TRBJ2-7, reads SQTIHQWPATLVQPVGSPLSLECTVEGTSNPNLYWYRQAAGRGLQLLFYSVGIGQISSEVPQNLSASRPQDRQFILSSKKLLLSDSGFYLCAWGRGLYDEQYFGPGTRLTVT.

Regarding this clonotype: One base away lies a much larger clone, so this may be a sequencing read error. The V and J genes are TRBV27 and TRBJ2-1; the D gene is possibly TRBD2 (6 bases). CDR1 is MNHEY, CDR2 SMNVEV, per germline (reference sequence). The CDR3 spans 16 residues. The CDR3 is CAGSLLGGMRYNEQFF. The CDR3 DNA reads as TGTGCCGGCAGTTTATTAGGCGGGATGCGATACAATGAGCAGTTCTTC.

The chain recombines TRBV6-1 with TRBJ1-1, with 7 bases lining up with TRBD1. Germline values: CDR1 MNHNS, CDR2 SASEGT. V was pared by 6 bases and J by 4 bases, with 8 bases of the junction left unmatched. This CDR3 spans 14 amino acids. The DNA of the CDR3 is TGTGCCAGCAGAAAAATACAGGGGATCACTGAAGCTTTCTTT. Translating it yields CASRKIQGITEAFF.

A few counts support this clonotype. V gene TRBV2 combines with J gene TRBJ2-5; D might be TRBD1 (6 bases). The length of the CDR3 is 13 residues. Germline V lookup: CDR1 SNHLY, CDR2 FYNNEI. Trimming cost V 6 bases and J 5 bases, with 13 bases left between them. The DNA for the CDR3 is TGTGCCAGCAGACAGGGCTCGGGGGAGACCCAGTACTTC. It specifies CASRQGSGETQYF.

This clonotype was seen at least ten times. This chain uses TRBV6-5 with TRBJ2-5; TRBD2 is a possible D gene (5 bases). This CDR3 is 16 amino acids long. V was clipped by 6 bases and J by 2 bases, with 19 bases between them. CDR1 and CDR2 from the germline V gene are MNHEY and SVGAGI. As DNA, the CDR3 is TGTGCCAGCAGATTACTCATCCGCGGGCGTCAAGAGACCCAGTACTTC. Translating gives CASRLLIRGRQETQYF.

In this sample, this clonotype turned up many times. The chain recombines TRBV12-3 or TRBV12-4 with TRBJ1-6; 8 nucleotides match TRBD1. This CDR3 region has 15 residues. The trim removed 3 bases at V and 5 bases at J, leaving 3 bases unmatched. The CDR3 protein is CASSFGQGHNSPLHF. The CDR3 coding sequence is TGTGCCAGCAGTTTCGGACAGGGACATAATTCACCCCTCCACTTT.

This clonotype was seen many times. The DNA of the CDR3 is TGCAGTGCTAGAGATTTTGCTTCTAGCTCCTACAATGAGCAGTTCTTC. Translated, it gives CSARDFASSSYNEQFF. This chain uses TRBV20-1 with TRBJ2-1; D call uncertain. CDR3 length equals 16 residues. The V gene's germline CDR1 is DFQATT and CDR2 SNEGSKA (reference sequence). V was clipped by 0 bases and J by 0 bases, with 12 bases between them.

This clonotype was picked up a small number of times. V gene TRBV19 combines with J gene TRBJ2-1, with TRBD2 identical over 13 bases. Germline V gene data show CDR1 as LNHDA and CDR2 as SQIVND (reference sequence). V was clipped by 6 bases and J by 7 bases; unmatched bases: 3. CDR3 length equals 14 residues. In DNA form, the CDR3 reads TGTGCCAGTAGCACGGGACTAGCGGGGAATGAGCAGTTCTTC. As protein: CASSTGLAGNEQFF.

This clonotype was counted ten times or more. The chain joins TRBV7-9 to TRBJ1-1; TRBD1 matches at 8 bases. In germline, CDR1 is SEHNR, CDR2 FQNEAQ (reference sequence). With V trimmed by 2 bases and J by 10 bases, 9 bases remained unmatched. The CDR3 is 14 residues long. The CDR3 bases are TGTGCCAGCAGCTTACCGACAGGGGTGGGCCGAGCTTTCTTT. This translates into CASSLPTGVGRAFF.

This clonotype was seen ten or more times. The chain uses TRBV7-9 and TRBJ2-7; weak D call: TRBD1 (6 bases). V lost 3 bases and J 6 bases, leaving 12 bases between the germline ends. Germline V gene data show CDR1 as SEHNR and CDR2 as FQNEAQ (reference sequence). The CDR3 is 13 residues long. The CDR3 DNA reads TGTGCCAGCAGCTTTTTACAGGGAAGCGAGCAGTACTTC. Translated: CASSFLQGSEQYF.

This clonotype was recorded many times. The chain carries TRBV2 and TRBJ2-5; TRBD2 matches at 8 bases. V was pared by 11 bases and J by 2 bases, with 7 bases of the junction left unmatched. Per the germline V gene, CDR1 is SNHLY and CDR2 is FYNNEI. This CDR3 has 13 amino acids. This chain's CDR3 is CAALGRGQETQYF. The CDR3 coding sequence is TGTGCCGCCCTCGGGAGGGGACAAGAGACCCAGTACTTC.

CDR3 loop: CSVRPDTYNEQFF. CDR3 nucleotides: TGCAGCGTTAGACCGGACACCTACAATGAGCAGTTCTTC. The genes are TRBV29-1 and TRBJ2-1; D may be TRBD1 (5 bases). The CDR3 loop spans 13 amino acids. CDR1 and CDR2 (germline): SQVTM, ANQGSEA. With 5 bases removed from V and 2 bases from J, the gap between germline ends came to 10 bases.

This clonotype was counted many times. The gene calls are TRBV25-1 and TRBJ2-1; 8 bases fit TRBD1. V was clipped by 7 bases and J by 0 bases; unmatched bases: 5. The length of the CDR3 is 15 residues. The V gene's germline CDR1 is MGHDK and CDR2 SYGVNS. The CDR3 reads CASTRTGSSYNEQFF. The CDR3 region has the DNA TGTGCCAGCACTAGGACAGGGAGCTCCTACAATGAGCAGTTCTTC. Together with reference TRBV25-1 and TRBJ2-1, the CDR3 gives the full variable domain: EADIYQTPRYLVIGTGKKITLECSQTMGHDKMYWYQQDPGMELHLIHYSYGVNSTEKGDLSSESTVSRIRTEHFPLTLESARPSHTSQYLCASTRTGSSYNEQFFGPGTRLTVL.

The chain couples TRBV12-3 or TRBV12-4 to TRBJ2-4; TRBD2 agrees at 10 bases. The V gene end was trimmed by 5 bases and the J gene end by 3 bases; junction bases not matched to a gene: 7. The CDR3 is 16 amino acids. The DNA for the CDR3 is TGTGCCAGCAGTCCCCCGGGACTAGCGAGCAAAAACATTCAGTACTTC. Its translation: CASSPPGLASKNIQYF.

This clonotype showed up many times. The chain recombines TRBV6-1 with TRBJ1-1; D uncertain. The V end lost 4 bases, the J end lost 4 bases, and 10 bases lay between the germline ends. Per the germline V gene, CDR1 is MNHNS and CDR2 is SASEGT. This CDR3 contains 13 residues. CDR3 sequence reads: CASSVSWGTEAFF. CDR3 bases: TGTGCCAGCAGTGTCAGTTGGGGCACTGAAGCTTTCTTT.

The CDR3 coding sequence is TGTGCCGGCAAACGAGGGGGTTTAGAGCTGTCTAATGAAAAACTGTTTTTT. This encodes CAGKRGGLELSNEKLFF. This sequence joins TRBV28 and TRBJ1-4; D is perhaps TRBD1 (6 bases). Germline lookup yields CDR1 MDHEN and CDR2 SYDVKM. The CDR3 length is 17 residues. V was shortened by 11 bases and J by 3 bases, with 25 bases between the two germline ends. The full variable domain, completed using reference TRBV28 and TRBJ1-4, is DVKVTQSSRYLVKRTGEKVFLECVQDMDHENMFWYRQDPGLGLRLIYFSYDVKMKEKGDIPEGYSVSREKKERFSLILESASTNQTSMYLCAGKRGGLELSNEKLFFGSGTQLSVL.

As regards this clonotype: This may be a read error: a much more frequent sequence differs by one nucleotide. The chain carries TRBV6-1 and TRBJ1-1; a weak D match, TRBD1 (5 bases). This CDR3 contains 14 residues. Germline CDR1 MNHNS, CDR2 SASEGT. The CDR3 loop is CASSEQERGTEASF. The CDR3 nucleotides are TGTGCCAGCAGCGAACAGGAGCGAGGCACTGAAGCTTCCTTT.

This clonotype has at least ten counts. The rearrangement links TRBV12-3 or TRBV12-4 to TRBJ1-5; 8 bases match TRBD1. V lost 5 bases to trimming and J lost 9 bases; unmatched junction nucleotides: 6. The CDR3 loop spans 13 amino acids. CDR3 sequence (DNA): TGTGCCAGCAGTCCAGGACAGGGATTGCCCCAGCATTTT. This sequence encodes CASSPGQGLPQHF.